The 22 T cell receptor beta chains presented below share a single source sample, sequenced in a study of early T cells in non-severe SARS-CoV-2 infection (dated by TCRdb to about 2021). Library creation used 5' RACE. TCRdb names NextSeq 500 as the instrument used. TCRdb itself trimmed the public reads at Q25 with fastp, ran MiXCR and retained productive beta chains. Rows with one shared CDR3 protein collapse into an entry with the most common genes and DNA. For this sample the table gives tens of thousands of distinct CDR3 sequences, of which over 9% were detected only once. The ten top clones hold more than 1.5% of the sample. Sequenced: whole blood. These receptors all come from an adult who was a healthcare worker with PCR-confirmed SARS-CoV-2 infection or an uninfected control (not recorded which).

This clonotype turned up a few times. The gene calls are TRBV29-1 and TRBJ1-1; 7 bases are a match to TRBD1. The CDR3 is made up of 12 amino acids. The ends lost 7 bases at V and 1 base at J; junction bases unmatched: 3. Per the germline V gene, CDR1 is SQVTM and CDR2 is ANQGSEA. This CDR3 is CSAGQSNTEAFF. CDR3 nucleotide sequence: TGCAGCGCGGGACAGTCGAACACTGAAGCTTTCTTT.

The chain links TRBV9 to TRBJ2-3; 8 bases match TRBD2. This CDR3 comprises 15 residues. In germline, CDR1 is SGDLS, CDR2 YYNGEE. Trimming cost V 1 base and J 4 bases; bases outside gene matches: 5. The CDR3 DNA sequence: TGTGCCAGCAGCGTACTCGCGGGGGGTGCAGATACGCAGTATTTT. Translating gives CASSVLAGGADTQYF.

Only a few counts were recorded for this clonotype. The chain combines TRBV12-3 or TRBV12-4 with TRBJ1-6, with 9 bases fitting TRBD1. This CDR3 contains 18 residues. J lost 0 bases, V lost 6 bases, and 9 bases had no gene match. The CDR3 is CASSRTGARSSYNSPLHF. The CDR3 DNA reads TGTGCCAGCAGCCGGACAGGGGCGCGGAGCTCCTATAATTCACCCCTCCACTTT.

This clonotype was counted at least ten times. The rearrangement joins TRBV7-2 to TRBJ2-7; TRBD2 agrees at 11 bases. Germline values: CDR1 SGHTA, CDR2 FQGNSA. The CDR3 extends over 15 amino acids. V shed 1 base and J 6 bases; nucleotides not matched to a gene: 5. The CDR3 DNA is TGTGCCAGCAGCTTAGTAGCGGGGGGGCTCGCCGAGCAGTACTTC. It specifies CASSLVAGGLAEQYF.

This clonotype is labeled as medium-sized (0.01 to 0.1%). The rearrangement joins TRBV29-1 to TRBJ2-3; TRBD2 agrees at 11 bases. CDR1 is SQVTM, CDR2 ANQGSEA, per germline. V lost 8 bases to trimming and J lost 5 bases; unmatched junction nucleotides: 3. CDR3 size: 12 residues. The CDR3 DNA reads TGCAGCACTAGCGGGGGTGGAGATACGCAGTATTTT. It encodes CSTSGGGDTQYF.

The chain is built from TRBV7-3 and TRBJ2-3; the match to TRBD2 covers 7 bases. V lost 4 bases, J lost 2 bases, and 6 bases stayed unmatched. In germline, CDR1 is SGHTA, CDR2 FQGTGA. The CDR3 loop spans 15 amino acids. CDR3 protein: CASSSKRGATDTQYF. CDR3 nucleotide sequence: TGTGCCAGCAGCTCCAAGCGGGGAGCCACAGATACGCAGTATTTT.

This clonotype was detected many times. It is unclear where the CDR3 begins or ends on the DNA, so no DNA is shown, and the CDR3 is as TCRdb lists it. The rearrangement links TRBV7-3 to TRBJ1-4; the D call in the table, TRBD1, was not verified against the DNA. Looked up from germline, CDR1 is SGHTA and CDR2 is FQGTGA. The CDR3 totals 15 residues, both ends included. The CDR3 protein is CASSPHTGTAKNCFF.

This sequence joins TRBV7-9 and TRBJ1-2; the D gene is possibly TRBD1 (5 bases). The CDR3 contains 15 residues. The ends were cut back, 2 bases at V and 5 bases at J, with 15 bases in the middle. CDR1 SEHNR and CDR2 FQNEAQ come from the germline V gene (reference sequence). The CDR3 spells CASSLPGPPLYGYTF. In nucleotides, the CDR3 is TGTGCCAGCAGCTTACCAGGGCCCCCTCTGTATGGCTACACCTTC.

This sequence joins TRBV25-1 and TRBJ1-1; D ambiguous. V lost 1 base and J 1 base, leaving 7 bases between the germline ends. The CDR3 runs 14 residues. Germline CDR1 reads MGHDK; CDR2 reads SYGVNS. The CDR3 loop is CASSELDPNTEAFF. In nucleotides, the CDR3 is TGTGCCAGCAGTGAATTGGACCCGAACACTGAAGCTTTCTTT.

The rearrangement links TRBV18 to TRBJ1-1; D not certain. The CDR3 contains 16 residues. The germline V gene has CDR1 KGHSH and CDR2 LQKENI. Trimming removed 1 base at V and 2 bases at J, with 14 bases between. CDR3 sequence (DNA): TGTGCCAGCTCACCACAGGTCACAGCTGCAAACACTGAAGCTTTCTTT. This translates into CASSPQVTAANTEAFF.

The chain employs TRBV6-5 and TRBJ1-2, with D maybe TRBD1 (5 bases). The CDR3 runs to 14 residues. Trimming stripped 5 bases from V and 0 bases from J, with 10 bases between. Germline V gene sequence: CDR1 MNHEY, CDR2 SVGAGI. CDR3 sequence reads: CASSGRETNYGYTF. The CDR3 DNA sequence: TGTGCCAGCAGTGGCAGGGAGACTAACTATGGCTACACCTTC.

The chain uses TRBV11-2 and TRBJ2-7, with TRBD1 matching over 11 bases. The CDR3 length is 15 residues. Germline CDR1 reads SGHAT; CDR2 reads FQNNGV. J lost 2 bases, V lost 6 bases, and 6 bases had no gene match. For the CDR3, the DNA is TGTGCCAGCAGTTTACCGGGACAGGGGGCCTACGAGCAGTACTTC. Translated: CASSLPGQGAYEQYF.

This clonotype has more than one count but fewer than ten. The V call is TRBV19, the J call TRBJ2-5, with D maybe TRBD2 (6 bases). This CDR3 is 12 amino acids long. Germline lookup yields CDR1 LNHDA and CDR2 SQIVND (reference sequence). Trimming shortened V by 5 bases and J by 5 bases, and 9 bases separated the two germline ends. The CDR3 DNA sequence: TGTGCCAGTAGTGGTGGGGGGGAGACCCAGTACTTC. It specifies CASSGGGETQYF.

This clonotype has a handful of counts. The V call is TRBV4-2, the J call TRBJ2-1, with 12 nucleotides matching TRBD2. Trimming at V came to 5 bases and at J to 4 bases, leaving 0 bases not matched to a gene. Germline CDR1 reads LGHNA; CDR2 reads YNFKEQ. The CDR3 sequence is 14 residues long. The CDR3 DNA sequence: TGTGCCAGCAGCGGGACTAGCGGGTACAATGAGCAGTTCTTC. Translating it yields CASSGTSGYNEQFF.

By share, this clonotype counts as medium-sized. This chain joins TRBV5-1 and TRBJ1-1; D remains ambiguous. V gave up 4 bases and J gave up 2 bases, with 15 bases separating them. Germline lookup yields CDR1 SGHRS and CDR2 YFSETQ. This CDR3 is built from 15 residues. The CDR3 region has the DNA TGCGCCAGCAGCCCGTCGACGGCTCCTAACACTGAAGCTTTCTTT. Protein: CASSPSTAPNTEAFF.

This chain links TRBV20-1 with TRBJ1-2; 9 bases are shared with TRBD1. The CDR3 runs to 14 residues. J was trimmed by 4 bases and V by 5 bases; bases with no gene match: 8. Germline CDR1 reads DFQATT; CDR2 reads SNEGSKA (reference sequence). As DNA, the CDR3 is TGCAGTGCTCTCGACAGGGGGTCTGTCTATGGCTACACCTTC. This sequence encodes CSALDRGSVYGYTF.

This clonotype came up many times. The rearrangement joins TRBV28 to TRBJ2-7; no clear D. This CDR3 region has 14 residues. Per germline, CDR1 MDHEN and CDR2 SYDVKM. The V end lost 7 bases, the J end lost 3 bases, and 16 bases lay between the germline ends. As DNA, the CDR3 is TGTGCCAGCACCCCCGGCCTAGATCACTACGAGCAGTACTTC. Protein product: CASTPGLDHYEQYF.

J is TRBJ1-2 and V is TRBV29-1; D ambiguous. Germline CDR1 is SQVTM and CDR2 is ANQGSEA. The CDR3 has 13 residues. V gave up 6 bases and J gave up 6 bases, with 17 bases separating them. CDR3 in amino acids: CSVRRGIEDGYTF. In DNA, the CDR3 is TGCAGCGTCCGCCGGGGAATCGAGGATGGCTACACCTTC. The full variable domain, in which reference TRBV29-1 and TRBJ1-2 provide the parts outside the CDR3, is SAVISQKPSRDICQRGTSLTIQCQVDSQVTMMFWYRQQPGQSLTLIATANQGSEATYESGFVIDKFPISRPNLTFSTLTVSNMSPEDSSIYLCSVRRGIEDGYTFGSGTRLTVV.

The chain carries TRBV6-1 and TRBJ1-3; D gene ambiguous. The CDR3 totals 12 residues. The V gene's germline CDR1 is MNHNS and CDR2 SASEGT. The germline V and J ends were trimmed by 0 bases and 8 bases, with 5 bases remaining between them. This CDR3 is CASSEALDTIYF. The CDR3, as DNA: TGTGCCAGCAGTGAAGCGCTGGACACCATATATTTT.

CDR3 sequence reads: CASHGAGQPQHF. The CDR3, as DNA: TGTGCCAGTCACGGGGCAGGCCAGCCCCAGCATTTT. The chain carries TRBV2 and TRBJ1-5; maybe TRBD1 (5 bases). Germline assignment: CDR1 SNHLY and CDR2 FYNNEI. This CDR3 has 12 residues. V was shortened by 9 bases and J by 7 bases, with 13 bases between the two germline ends.

This clonotype was counted at least ten times. Mismatch with germline at one junction end may stem from a read error. The genes are TRBV4-3 and TRBJ1-6; D gene ambiguous. Per germline, CDR1 LGHNA and CDR2 YSLEER. This CDR3 contains 15 residues. CDR3 in amino acids: CASSQDSGVGSPLHF. The CDR3, as DNA: TGCGCCAGCAGCCAAGACAGCGGGGTTGGTTCACCCCTCCATTTT.

In its sample, this clonotype was seen a few times. The V and J genes are TRBV3-1 and TRBJ1-5; the D is unclear. The CDR3 consists of 14 residues. Trimming took off 0 bases at V and 4 bases at J, with 7 bases between the two ends. Germline loops: CDR1 LGHDT, CDR2 YNNKEL (reference sequence). The CDR3 loop reads CASSQDTVNQPQHF. The DNA for the CDR3 is TGTGCCAGCAGCCAAGATACGGTTAATCAGCCCCAGCATTTT.